This record covers a single T cell receptor (beta chain). A junction boundary mismatches the germline segment, possibly from a read error. Sequencing used immunoSEQ multiplex PCR; TCRdb keeps in-frame clones, though not all of them. Found here are about 320,000 clones, around 83% of them singletons; the top ten hold 0.95% to 1.5%. Per germline, CDR1 KGHSH and CDR2 LQKENI. This CDR3 is 15 amino acids long. This specimen comes from a study of blood T cell repertoires in COVID-19. The TCR was taken from a woman in her fifties or sixties with acute or convalescent COVID-19. The sequencing input was peripheral blood. The chain couples TRBV18 to TRBJ2-6; D remains unclear. The CDR3 loop is CASSSSSSRANVLTF. The CDR3 bases are TGTGCCAGCTCATCCTCATCCTCTAGGGCCAACGTCCTGACTTTC.